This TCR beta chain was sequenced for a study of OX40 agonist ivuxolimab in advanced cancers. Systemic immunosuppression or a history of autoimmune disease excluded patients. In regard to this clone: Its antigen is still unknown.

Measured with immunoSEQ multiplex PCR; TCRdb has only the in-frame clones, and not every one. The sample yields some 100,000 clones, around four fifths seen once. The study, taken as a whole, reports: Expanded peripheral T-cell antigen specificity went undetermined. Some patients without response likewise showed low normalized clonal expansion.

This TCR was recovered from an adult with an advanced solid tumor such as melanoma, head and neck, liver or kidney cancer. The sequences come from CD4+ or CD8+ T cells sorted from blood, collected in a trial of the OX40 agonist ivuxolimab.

The DNA for the CDR3 is TGTGCCAGCAGTTCTAGAGACAGGGGGGTCGCTGAAGCTTTCTTT. Protein sequence: CASSSRDRGVAEAFF. V and J are TRBV6-5 and TRBJ1-1, with 9 bases fitting TRBD1. V shed 4 bases and J 6 bases; nucleotides not matched to a gene: 9. Germline V gene lookup returns CDR1 MNHEY and CDR2 SVGAGI. This CDR3 spans 15 amino acids.